This T cell receptor (beta chain) came from a study of early T cells in non-severe SARS-CoV-2 infection. Study information: Sequencing input comprised bulk RNA from unsorted whole blood; chain pairing was not available.

The sample holds a few counts of this clonotype. Its antigen is undetermined. Unique molecular identifiers (one per individual cDNA molecule) were attached. MiXCR, run by TCRdb on the 5' RACE reads, gives a single entry per CDR3 protein. This table has 25,000 to 35,000 distinct CDR3 sequences, 5.1% appearing once. Whole-study results and caveats: VDJdb matching, biased toward anti-spike CD8 responses, missed private and CD4 specificities.

The sample consisted of whole blood. The TCR originated in an adult who was a healthcare worker with PCR-confirmed SARS-CoV-2 infection or an uninfected control (not recorded which).

CDR3 nucleotides: TGTGCCAGCAGCCATGGGACACCGGGGATGTTCTTC. Amino acid sequence: CASSHGTPGMFF. V and J are TRBV11-2 and TRBJ2-1; tentatively, D is TRBD1 (6 bases). The germline V gene encodes CDR1 SGHAT and CDR2 FQNNGV. V lost 5 bases to trimming and J lost 15 bases, with 17 bases between them. The CDR3 is made up of 12 amino acids.